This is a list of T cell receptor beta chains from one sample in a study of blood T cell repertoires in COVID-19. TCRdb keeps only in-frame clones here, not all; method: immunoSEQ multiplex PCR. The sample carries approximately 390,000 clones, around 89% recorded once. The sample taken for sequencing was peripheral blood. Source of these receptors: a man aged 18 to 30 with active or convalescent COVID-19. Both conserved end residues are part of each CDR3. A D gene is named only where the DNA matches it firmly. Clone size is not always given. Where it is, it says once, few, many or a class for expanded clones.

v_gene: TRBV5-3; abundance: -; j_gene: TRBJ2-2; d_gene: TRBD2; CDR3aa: CARSFPAGGPGTGELFF; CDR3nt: TGTGCCAGAAGCTTCCCAGCGGGAGGGCCGGGTACCGGGGAGCTGTTTTTT
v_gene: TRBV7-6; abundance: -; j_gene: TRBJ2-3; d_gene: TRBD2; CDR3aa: CASSLRPAGSRTDTQYF; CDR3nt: TGTGCCAGCAGCTTAAGGCCAGCGGGGTCCCGCACAGATACGCAGTATTTT
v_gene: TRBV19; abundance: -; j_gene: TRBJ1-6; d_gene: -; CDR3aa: CASSIYGEGSPLHF; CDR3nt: TGTGCCAGTAGTATCTATGGGGAGGGTTCACCCCTCCACTTT
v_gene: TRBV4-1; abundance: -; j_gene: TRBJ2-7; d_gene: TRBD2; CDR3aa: CASSQVAGEESQQYF; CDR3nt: TGCGCCAGCAGCCAAGTGGCGGGAGAGGAATCGCAGCAGTACTTC
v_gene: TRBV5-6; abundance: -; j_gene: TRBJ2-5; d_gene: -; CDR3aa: CASSPAPGQETQYF; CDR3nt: TGTGCCAGCAGCCCGGCCCCGGGTCAAGAGACCCAGTACTTC
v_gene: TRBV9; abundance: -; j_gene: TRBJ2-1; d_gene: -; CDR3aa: CASSPPNGNEQFF; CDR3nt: TGTGCCAGCAGCCCTCCAAACGGTAATGAGCAGTTCTTC
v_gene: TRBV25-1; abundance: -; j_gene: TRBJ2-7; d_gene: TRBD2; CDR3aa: CASSHGRISGEQYF; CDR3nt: TGTGCCAGCAGCCACGGGAGGATCTCGGGCGAGCAGTACTTC
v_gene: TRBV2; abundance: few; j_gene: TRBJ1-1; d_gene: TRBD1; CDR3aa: CASSYRDRNTEAFF; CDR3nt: TGTGCCAGCAGTTACCGGGACAGGAACACTGAAGCTTTCTTT
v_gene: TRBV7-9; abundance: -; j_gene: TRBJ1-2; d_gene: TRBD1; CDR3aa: CASSLGRSPGQSNYGYTF; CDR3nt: TGTGCCAGCAGCTTAGGTCGATCACCGGGACAGTCGAACTATGGCTACACCTTC
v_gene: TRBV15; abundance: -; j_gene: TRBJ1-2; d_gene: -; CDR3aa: CATSRDGGQGYYGGYTF; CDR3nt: TGTGCCACCAGCAGAGATGGTGGGCAGGGGTATTACGGTGGCTACACCTTC
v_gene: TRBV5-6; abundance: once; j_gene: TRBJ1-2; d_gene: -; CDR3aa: CASSFWGSGYTF; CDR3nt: TGTGCCAGCAGCTTTTGGGGCTCCGGCTACACCTTC
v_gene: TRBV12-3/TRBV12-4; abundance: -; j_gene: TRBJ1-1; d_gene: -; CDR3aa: CASSLWQTEAFF; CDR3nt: TGTGCCAGCAGTTTATGGCAGACTGAAGCTTTCTTT
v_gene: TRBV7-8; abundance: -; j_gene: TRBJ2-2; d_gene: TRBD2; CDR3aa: CASSPGLAGGPYTGELFF; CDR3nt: TGTGCCAGCAGCCCCGGACTAGCGGGAGGGCCGTACACCGGGGAGCTGTTTTTT
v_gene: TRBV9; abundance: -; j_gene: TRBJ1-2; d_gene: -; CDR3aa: CASRSMRQNYGYTF; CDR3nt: TGTGCCAGCAGAAGTATGAGACAGAACTATGGCTACACCTTC
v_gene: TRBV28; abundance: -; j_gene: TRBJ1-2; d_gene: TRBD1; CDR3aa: CASSHGQANYGYTF; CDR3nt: TGTGCCAGCAGCCACGGACAGGCCAACTATGGCTACACCTTC